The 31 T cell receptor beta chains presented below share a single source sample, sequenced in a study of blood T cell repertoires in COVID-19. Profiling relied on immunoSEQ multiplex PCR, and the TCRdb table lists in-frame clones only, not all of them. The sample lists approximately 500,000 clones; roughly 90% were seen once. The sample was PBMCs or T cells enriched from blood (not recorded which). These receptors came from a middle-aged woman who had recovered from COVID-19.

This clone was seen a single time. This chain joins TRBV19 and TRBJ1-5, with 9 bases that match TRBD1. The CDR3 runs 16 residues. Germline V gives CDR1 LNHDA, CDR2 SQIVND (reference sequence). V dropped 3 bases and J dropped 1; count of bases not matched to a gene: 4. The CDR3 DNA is TGTGCCAGTAGTATTTGGGGACAGGGAAGCAATCAGCCCCAGCATTTT. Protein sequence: CASSIWGQGSNQPQHF. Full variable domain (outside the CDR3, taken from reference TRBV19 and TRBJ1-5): DGGITQSPKYLFRKEGQNVTLSCEQNLNHDAMYWYRQDPGQGLRLIYYSQIVNDFQKGDIAEGYSVSREKKESFPLTVTSAQKNPTAFYLCASSIWGQGSNQPQHFGDGTRLSIL.

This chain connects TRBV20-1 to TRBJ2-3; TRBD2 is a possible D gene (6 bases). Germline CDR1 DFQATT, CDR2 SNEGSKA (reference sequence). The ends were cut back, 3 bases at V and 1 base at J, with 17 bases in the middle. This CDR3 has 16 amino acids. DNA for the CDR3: TGCAGTGCTAGTAACCCCTCTAGACTAGGCACAGATACGCAGTATTTT. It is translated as CSASNPSRLGTDTQYF.

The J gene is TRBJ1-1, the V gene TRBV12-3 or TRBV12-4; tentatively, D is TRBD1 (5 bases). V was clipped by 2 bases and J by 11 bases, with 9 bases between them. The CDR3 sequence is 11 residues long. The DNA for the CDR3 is TGTGCCAGCAGTTTACGGGGGGAGGCTTTCTTT. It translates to CASSLRGEAFF.

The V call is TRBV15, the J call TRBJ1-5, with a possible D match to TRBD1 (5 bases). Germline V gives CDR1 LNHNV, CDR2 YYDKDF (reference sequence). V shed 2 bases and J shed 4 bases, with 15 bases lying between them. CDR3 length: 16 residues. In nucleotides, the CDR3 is TGTGCCACCAGCAGACCCGGTGCGGGGCGGAATCAGCCCCAGCATTTT. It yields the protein CATSRPGAGRNQPQHF. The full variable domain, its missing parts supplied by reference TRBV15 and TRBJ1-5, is DAMVIQNPRYQVTQFGKPVTLSCSQTLNHNVMYWYQQKSSQAPKLLFHYYDKDFNNEADTPDNFQSRRPNTSFCFLDIRSPGLGDTAMYLCATSRPGAGRNQPQHFGDGTRLSIL.

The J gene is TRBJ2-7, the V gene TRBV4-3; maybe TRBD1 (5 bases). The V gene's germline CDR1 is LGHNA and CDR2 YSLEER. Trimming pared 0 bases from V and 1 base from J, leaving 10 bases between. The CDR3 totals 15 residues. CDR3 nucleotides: TGCGCCAGCAGCCAAGAGGGTGGACAATCCTACGAGCAGTACTTC. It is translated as CASSQEGGQSYEQYF.

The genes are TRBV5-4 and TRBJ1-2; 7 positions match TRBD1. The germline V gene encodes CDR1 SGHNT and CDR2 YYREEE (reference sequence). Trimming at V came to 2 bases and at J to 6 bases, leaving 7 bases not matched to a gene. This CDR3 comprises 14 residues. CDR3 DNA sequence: TGTGCCAGCAGCTTAGCGACAGGGATGGATGGCTACACCTTC. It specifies CASSLATGMDGYTF. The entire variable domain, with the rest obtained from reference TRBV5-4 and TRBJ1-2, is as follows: ETGVTQSPTHLIKTRGQQVTLRCSSQSGHNTVSWYQQALGQGPQFIFQYYREEENGRGNFPPRFSGLQFPNYSSELNVNALELDDSALYLCASSLATGMDGYTFGSGTRLTVV.

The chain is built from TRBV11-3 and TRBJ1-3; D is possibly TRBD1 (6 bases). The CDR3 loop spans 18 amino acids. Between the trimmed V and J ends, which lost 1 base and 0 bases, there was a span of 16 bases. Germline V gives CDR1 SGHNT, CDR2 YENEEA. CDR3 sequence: CASSLALLGGSSGNTIYF. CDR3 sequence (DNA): TGTGCCAGCAGCTTAGCCCTACTAGGGGGAAGCTCTGGAAACACCATATATTTT.

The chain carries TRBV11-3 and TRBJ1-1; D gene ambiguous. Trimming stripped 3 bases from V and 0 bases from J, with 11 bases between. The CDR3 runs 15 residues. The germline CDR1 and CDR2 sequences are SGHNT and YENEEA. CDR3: CASSLSESMNTEAFF. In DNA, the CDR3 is TGTGCCAGCAGCTTGTCTGAGTCTATGAACACTGAAGCTTTCTTT.

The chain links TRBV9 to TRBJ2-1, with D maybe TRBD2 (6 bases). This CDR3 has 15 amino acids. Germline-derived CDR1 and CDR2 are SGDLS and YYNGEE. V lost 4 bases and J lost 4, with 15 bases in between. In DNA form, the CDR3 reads TGTGCCAGCAGCAGCCGGGACTCCACTTACAATGAGCAGTTCTTC. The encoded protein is CASSSRDSTYNEQFF.

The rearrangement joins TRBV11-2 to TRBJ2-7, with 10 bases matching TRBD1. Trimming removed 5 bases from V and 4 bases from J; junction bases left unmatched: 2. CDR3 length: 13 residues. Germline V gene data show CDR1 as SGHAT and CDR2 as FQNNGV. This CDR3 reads CASSRTGGYEQYF. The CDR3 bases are TGTGCCAGCAGCCGGACAGGGGGTTACGAGCAGTACTTC.

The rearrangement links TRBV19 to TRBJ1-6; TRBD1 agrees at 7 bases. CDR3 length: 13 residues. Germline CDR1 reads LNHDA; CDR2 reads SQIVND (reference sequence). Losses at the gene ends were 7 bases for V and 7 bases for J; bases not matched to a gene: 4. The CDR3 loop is CASTGQLNSPLHF. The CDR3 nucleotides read TGTGCCAGTACGGGACAGCTGAATTCACCCCTCCACTTT.

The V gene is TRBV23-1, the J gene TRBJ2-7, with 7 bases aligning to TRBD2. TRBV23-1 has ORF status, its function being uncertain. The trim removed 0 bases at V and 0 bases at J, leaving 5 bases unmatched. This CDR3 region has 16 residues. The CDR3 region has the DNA TGCGCCAGCAGTCAATCGGGGGGGACTGTCTCCTACGAGCAGTACTTC. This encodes CASSQSGGTVSYEQYF.

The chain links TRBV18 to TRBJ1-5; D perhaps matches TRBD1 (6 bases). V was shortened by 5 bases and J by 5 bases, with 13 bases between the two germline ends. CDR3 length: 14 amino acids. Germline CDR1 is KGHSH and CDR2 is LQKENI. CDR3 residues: CASSKQGSDQPQHF. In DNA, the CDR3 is TGTGCCAGCTCAAAGCAGGGGTCGGATCAGCCCCAGCATTTT.

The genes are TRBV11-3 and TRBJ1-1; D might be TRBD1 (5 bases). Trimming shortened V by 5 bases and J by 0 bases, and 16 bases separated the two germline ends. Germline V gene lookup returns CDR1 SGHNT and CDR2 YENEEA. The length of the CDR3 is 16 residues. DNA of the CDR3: TGTGCCAGCAGCCCCGGCGGGGACCGCATGAACACTGAAGCTTTCTTT. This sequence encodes CASSPGGDRMNTEAFF.

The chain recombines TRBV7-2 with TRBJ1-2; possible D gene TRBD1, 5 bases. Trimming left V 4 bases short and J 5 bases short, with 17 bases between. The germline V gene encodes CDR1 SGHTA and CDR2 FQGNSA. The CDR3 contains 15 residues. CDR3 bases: TGTGCCAGCAGCTCCACCGGACACGTCGGATATGGCTACACCTTC. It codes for CASSSTGHVGYGYTF.

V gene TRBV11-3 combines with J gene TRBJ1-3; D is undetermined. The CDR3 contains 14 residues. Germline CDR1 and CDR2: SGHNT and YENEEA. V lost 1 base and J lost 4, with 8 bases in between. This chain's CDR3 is CASSLGISGNTIYF. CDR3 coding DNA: TGTGCCAGCAGCTTAGGTATTTCGGGAAACACCATATATTTT.

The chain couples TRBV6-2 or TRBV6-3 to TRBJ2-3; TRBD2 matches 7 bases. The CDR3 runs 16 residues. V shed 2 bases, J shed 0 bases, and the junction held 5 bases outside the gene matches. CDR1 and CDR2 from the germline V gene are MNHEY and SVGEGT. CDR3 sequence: CASSYGLGHSTDTQYF. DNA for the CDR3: TGTGCCAGCAGTTACGGACTAGGGCATAGCACAGATACGCAGTATTTT.

CDR3 protein: CATSEPGTGAEAFF. The CDR3 region has the DNA TGTGCCACCAGTGAGCCCGGGACAGGGGCTGAAGCTTTCTTT. The V and J genes are TRBV24-1 and TRBJ1-1; 10 bases map to TRBD1. The CDR3 runs to 14 residues. The germline gives CDR1 KGHDR, CDR2 SFDVKD. Trimming at V came to 4 bases and at J to 6 bases, leaving 4 bases not matched to a gene.

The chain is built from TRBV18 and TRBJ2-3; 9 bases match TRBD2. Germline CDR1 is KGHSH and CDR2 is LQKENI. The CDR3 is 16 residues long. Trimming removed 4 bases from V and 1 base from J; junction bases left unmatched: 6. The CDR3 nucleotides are TGTGCCAGCTCACTAGCGGGAGCAGTGGGCACAGATACGCAGTATTTT. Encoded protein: CASSLAGAVGTDTQYF.

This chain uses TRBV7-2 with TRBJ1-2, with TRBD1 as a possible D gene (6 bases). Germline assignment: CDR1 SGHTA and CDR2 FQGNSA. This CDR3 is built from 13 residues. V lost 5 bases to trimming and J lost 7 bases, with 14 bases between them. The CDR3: CASSVGQSPGYTF. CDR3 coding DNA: TGTGCCAGCAGCGTTGGACAGTCTCCTGGCTACACCTTC.

CDR3 in amino acids: CASAETGLSYNEQFF. The CDR3 region has the DNA TGTGCCAGCGCCGAAACGGGACTCTCATACAATGAGCAGTTCTTC. This chain joins TRBV6-6 and TRBJ2-1; weak D call: TRBD2 (6 bases). The V end lost 8 bases, the J end lost 4 bases, and 18 bases lay between the germline ends. CDR1 and CDR2 from the germline V gene are MNHNY and SVGAGI (reference sequence). The CDR3 runs 15 residues.

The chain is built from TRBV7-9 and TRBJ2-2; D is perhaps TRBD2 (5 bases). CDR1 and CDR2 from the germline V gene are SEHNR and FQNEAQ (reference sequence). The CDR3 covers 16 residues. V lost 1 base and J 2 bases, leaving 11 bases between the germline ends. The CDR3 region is CASSLGQTGNTGELFF. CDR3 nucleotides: TGTGCCAGCAGCTTAGGACAAACGGGAAACACCGGGGAGCTGTTTTTT. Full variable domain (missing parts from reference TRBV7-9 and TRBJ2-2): DTGVSQNPRHKITKRGQNVTFRCDPISEHNRLYWYRQTLGQGPEFLTYFQNEAQLEKSRLLSDRFSAERPKGSFSTLEIQRTEQGDSAMYLCASSLGQTGNTGELFFGEGSRLTVL.

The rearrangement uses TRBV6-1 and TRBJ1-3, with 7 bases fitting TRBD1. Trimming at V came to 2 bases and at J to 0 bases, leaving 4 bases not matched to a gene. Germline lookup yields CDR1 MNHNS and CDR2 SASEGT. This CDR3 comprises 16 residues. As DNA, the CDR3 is TGTGCCAGCAGTGAAAGGGACAGCCGCTCTGGAAACACCATATATTTT. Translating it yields CASSERDSRSGNTIYF.

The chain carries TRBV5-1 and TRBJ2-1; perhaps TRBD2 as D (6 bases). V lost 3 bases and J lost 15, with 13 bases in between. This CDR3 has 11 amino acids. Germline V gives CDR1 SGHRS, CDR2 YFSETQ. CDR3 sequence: CASSSDYSRFF. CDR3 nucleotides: TGCGCCAGCAGCTCGGACTATAGTCGGTTCTTC.

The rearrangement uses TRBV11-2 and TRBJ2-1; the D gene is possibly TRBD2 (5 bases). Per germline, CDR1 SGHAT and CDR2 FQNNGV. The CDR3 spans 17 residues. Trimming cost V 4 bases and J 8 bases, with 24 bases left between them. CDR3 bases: TGTGCCAGCAGCTCGCTTCTCCATGGGAGAGCTCGCTATGAGCAGTTCTTC. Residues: CASSSLLHGRARYEQFF.

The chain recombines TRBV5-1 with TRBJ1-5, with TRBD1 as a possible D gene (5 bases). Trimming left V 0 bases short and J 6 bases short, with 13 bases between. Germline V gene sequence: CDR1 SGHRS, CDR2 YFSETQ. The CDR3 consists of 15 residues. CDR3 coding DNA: TGCGCCAGCAGCTTGGGAACAGGCCCCGGTCAGCCCCAGCATTTT. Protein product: CASSLGTGPGQPQHF. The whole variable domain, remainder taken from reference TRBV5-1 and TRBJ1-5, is KAGVTQTPRYLIKTRGQQVTLSCSPISGHRSVSWYQQTPGQGLQFLFEYFSETQRNKGNFPGRFSGRQFSNSRSEMNVSTLELGDSALYLCASSLGTGPGQPQHFGDGTRLSIL.

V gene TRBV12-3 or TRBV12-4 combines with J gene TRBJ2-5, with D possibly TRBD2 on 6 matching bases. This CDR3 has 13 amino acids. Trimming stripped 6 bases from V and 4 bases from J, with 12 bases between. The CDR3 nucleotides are TGTGCCAGCAGCCGAAACGGGGGAGAGACCCAGTACTTC. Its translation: CASSRNGGETQYF.

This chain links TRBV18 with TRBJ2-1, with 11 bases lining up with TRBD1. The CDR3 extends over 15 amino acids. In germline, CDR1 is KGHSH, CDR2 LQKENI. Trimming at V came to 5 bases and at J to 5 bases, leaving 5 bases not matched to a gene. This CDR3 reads CASSGPGQGDNEQFF. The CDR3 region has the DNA TGTGCCAGCTCAGGACCGGGACAGGGGGACAATGAGCAGTTCTTC.

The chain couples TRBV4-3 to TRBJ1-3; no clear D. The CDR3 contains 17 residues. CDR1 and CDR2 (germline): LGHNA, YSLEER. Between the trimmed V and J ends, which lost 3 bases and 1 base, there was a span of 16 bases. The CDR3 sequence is CASSQQKPGSSGNTIYF. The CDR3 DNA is TGCGCCAGCAGCCAGCAGAAACCCGGGTCATCTGGAAACACCATATATTTT.

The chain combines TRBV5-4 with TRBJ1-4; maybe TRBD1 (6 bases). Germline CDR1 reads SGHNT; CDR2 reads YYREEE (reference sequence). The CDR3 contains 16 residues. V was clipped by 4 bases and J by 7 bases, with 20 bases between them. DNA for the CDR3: TGTGCCAGCAGCCAAGATGGGGGGGGCAATGTTGAAAAACTGTTTTTT. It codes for CASSQDGGGNVEKLFF. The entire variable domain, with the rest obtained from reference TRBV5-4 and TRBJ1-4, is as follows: ETGVTQSPTHLIKTRGQQVTLRCSSQSGHNTVSWYQQALGQGPQFIFQYYREEENGRGNFPPRFSGLQFPNYSSELNVNALELDDSALYLCASSQDGGGNVEKLFFGSGTQLSVL.

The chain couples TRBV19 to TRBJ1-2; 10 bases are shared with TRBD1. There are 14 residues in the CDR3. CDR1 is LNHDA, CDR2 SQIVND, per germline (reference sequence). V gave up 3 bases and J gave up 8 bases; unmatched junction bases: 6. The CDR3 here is CASSIPGTGVGYTF. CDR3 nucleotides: TGTGCCAGTAGTATCCCCGGGACAGGGGTGGGCTACACCTTC.